The 30 T cell receptor beta chains listed next were all sequenced from one sample in a study of cytomegalovirus exposure and HLA in healthy donors. 13 Jbeta primers and 60 Vbeta primers were used for the PCR. Method: immunoSEQ multiplex PCR; TCRdb's copy keeps in-frame clones and lacks some. Of roughly 130,000 clones detected, 75% to 85% appear once; the ten largest clones hold 10% to 12%. The sequenced sample was PBMCs. These receptors came from a male donor in good health and CMV-seropositive.

This clone has just a few counts. The chain recombines TRBV11-2 with TRBJ1-3, with 7 nucleotides matching TRBD1. CDR1 and CDR2 (germline): SGHAT, FQNNGV. With V trimmed by 4 bases and J by 0 bases, 9 bases remained unmatched. The CDR3 is 17 residues long. The CDR3 nucleotides are TGTGCCAGCAGCTACGGGACAGAGGCCCTCTCTGGAAACACCATATATTTT. Its translation is CASSYGTEALSGNTIYF.

This clone was seen a single time. A junction end diverges from the germline sequence, so it may reflect a read error. The chain employs TRBV7-9 and TRBJ2-6, with TRBD1 matching 7 bases. Germline V CDR1 and CDR2: SEHNR, FQNEAQ (reference sequence). The CDR3 totals 17 residues. Here the CDR3 DNA reads TGTGCCAGCAGCTCGACAGGGTACCGCTCTGGGGCCAACGGCCTGACTTTC. Encoded protein: CASSSTGYRSGANGLTF. Combining the CDR3 with reference TRBV7-9 and TRBJ2-6 gives the whole variable domain DTGVSQNPRHKITKRGQNVTFRCDPISEHNRLYWYRQTLGQGPEFLTYFQNEAQLEKSRLLSDRFSAERPKGSFSTLEIQRTEQGDSAMYLCASSSTGYRSGANGLTFGAGSRLTVL.

The rearrangement links TRBV6-6 to TRBJ1-2; D might be TRBD1 (5 bases). V lost 2 bases, J lost 6 bases, and 10 bases lay in between. CDR3 length equals 13 residues. Germline CDR1 is MNHNY and CDR2 is SVGAGI (reference sequence). The CDR3 DNA follows: TGTGCCAGCAGTTACGTAGGGGCGGATGGCTACACCTTC. As protein: CASSYVGADGYTF.

J is TRBJ2-7 and V is TRBV2; D not resolved. The CDR3 extends over 12 amino acids. Trimming took off 2 bases at V and 3 bases at J, with 5 bases between the two ends. Germline CDR1 SNHLY, CDR2 FYNNEI. The CDR3 sequence is CASSEISYEQYF. DNA for the CDR3: TGTGCCAGCAGTGAAATTAGCTACGAGCAGTACTTC.

This clone was detected once. The rearrangement links TRBV27 to TRBJ2-2; 13 nucleotides align to TRBD2. This CDR3 is 15 amino acids long. With 8 bases clipped from V and 6 bases from J, the junction kept 6 bases outside the gene matches. Per the germline V gene, CDR1 is MNHEY and CDR2 is SMNVEV (reference sequence). DNA for the CDR3: TGTGCCAGCCTCGGACTAGCGGGAGTCTCCGGGGAGCTGTTTTTT. It specifies CASLGLAGVSGELFF.

V gene TRBV9 combines with J gene TRBJ2-3, with TRBD2 matching 14 bases. The CDR3 has 18 residues. CDR1 is SGDLS and CDR2 is YYNGEE in the germline V gene. The V and J ends lost 4 bases and 3 bases, in that order; junction bases with no gene match: 10. CDR3 residues: CASSQTGLAGVETDTQYF. The DNA of the CDR3 is TGTGCCAGCAGCCAAACGGGACTAGCGGGAGTTGAAACAGATACGCAGTATTTT. Full variable domain (rest looked up from reference TRBV9 and TRBJ2-3): DSGVTQTPKHLITATGQRVTLRCSPRSGDLSVYWYQQSLDQGLQFLIQYYNGEERAKGNILERFSAQQFPDLHSELNLSSLELGDSALYFCASSQTGLAGVETDTQYFGPGTRLTVL.

As to this clone: This same CDR3 is encoded by further DNA sequences in the sample. The chain combines TRBV10-3 with TRBJ1-1, with a possible D match to TRBD1 (6 bases). The V gene lost 10 bases and the J gene lost 2 bases, with 17 bases spanning the gap. The CDR3 runs 14 residues. The germline V gene encodes CDR1 ENHRY and CDR2 SYGVKD. The CDR3 region is CATQQGILNTEAFF. The CDR3 bases are TGTGCCACACAGCAGGGGATTCTTAACACTGAAGCTTTCTTT.

The chain has TRBV27 and TRBJ2-7, with a weak D call TRBD1 (5 bases). The CDR3 is made up of 16 amino acids. Deletions cut 6 bases from V and 4 bases from J, with 22 bases between. Germline values: CDR1 MNHEY, CDR2 SMNVEV (reference sequence). The CDR3 coding sequence is TGTGCCAGCAGCAGACAGCCTCCTCCGTCCCTTTACGAGCAGTACTTC. Its translation: CASSRQPPPSLYEQYF.

J is TRBJ2-5 and V is TRBV10-3; weak D call: TRBD2 (7 bases). Trimming took 6 bases from V and 2 from J, leaving 25 bases between them. The CDR3 is 18 amino acids. Per the germline V gene, CDR1 is ENHRY and CDR2 is SYGVKD. CDR3 nucleotides: TGTGCCATCAGCGACTCACGTCTAGGGGGGGGAAGACAAGAGACCCAGTACTTC. Encoded protein: CAISDSRLGGGRQETQYF.

The chain joins TRBV28 to TRBJ1-2; 9 nucleotides match TRBD1. V shed 6 bases, J shed 4 bases, and the junction held 12 bases outside the gene matches. The germline gives CDR1 MDHEN, CDR2 SYDVKM. The CDR3 runs to 16 residues. The CDR3 DNA follows: TGTGCCAGCAGCCCGCCCGGGACAGGGTCGAGCTATGGCTACACCTTC. Translated: CASSPPGTGSSYGYTF.

V gene TRBV5-4 combines with J gene TRBJ2-3; 13 bases match TRBD2. Germline V gene sequence: CDR1 SGHNT, CDR2 YYREEE (reference sequence). The CDR3 length is 18 residues. The J segment lost 3 bases and the V segment lost 4 bases, leaving 11 bases of the junction unmatched. In DNA, the CDR3 is TGTGCCAGCAGCCTACTAGCGGGAGGGGCCACGGGAACAGATACGCAGTATTTT. It codes for CASSLLAGGATGTDTQYF.

With respect to this clone: The same CDR3 can be traced to other DNA sequences in this sample. V and J are TRBV19 and TRBJ2-1; D not resolved. V was clipped by 3 bases and J by 2 bases, with 11 bases between them. The CDR3 runs to 15 residues. CDR1 is LNHDA, CDR2 SQIVND, per germline (reference sequence). Here the CDR3 reads CASSMEFLTYNEQFF. CDR3 DNA: TGTGCCAGTAGTATGGAGTTTCTCACCTACAATGAGCAGTTCTTC.

The gene calls are TRBV7-9 and TRBJ1-4; D unresolved. This CDR3 comprises 15 residues. The germline V and J ends were trimmed by 5 bases and 4 bases, with 14 bases remaining between them. Germline-derived CDR1 and CDR2 are SEHNR and FQNEAQ (reference sequence). Here the CDR3 reads CASSPWEELNEKLFF. In DNA form, the CDR3 reads TGTGCCAGCAGCCCCTGGGAGGAGCTTAATGAAAAACTGTTTTTT.

The chain recombines TRBV28 with TRBJ2-5, with D perhaps TRBD1 (6 bases). The CDR3 runs 14 residues. Germline V gene sequence: CDR1 MDHEN, CDR2 SYDVKM. V shed 3 bases and J shed 4 bases, with 12 bases lying between them. Here the CDR3 DNA reads TGTGCCAGCAGTTTGAGGGTGGGGGCAGAGACCCAGTACTTC. It yields the protein CASSLRVGAETQYF.

This chain connects TRBV5-6 to TRBJ2-7, with 9 nucleotides matching TRBD2. This CDR3 is built from 16 residues. In germline, CDR1 is SGHDT, CDR2 YYEEEE. The junction had 8 bases not matched to a gene; V was cut back by 4 bases and J by 0 bases. In DNA, the CDR3 is TGTGCCAGCAGCGTCCCCGGACTAGCGCGCTCCTACGAGCAGTACTTC. It is translated as CASSVPGLARSYEQYF.

The chain employs TRBV5-1 and TRBJ2-1; no clear D gene. The CDR3 has 14 residues. V was shortened by 4 bases and J by 0 bases, with 8 bases between the two germline ends. Germline loops: CDR1 SGHRS, CDR2 YFSETQ. This CDR3 reads CASSIISSYNEQFF. As DNA, the CDR3 is TGCGCCAGCAGCATAATTAGCTCCTACAATGAGCAGTTCTTC.

The rearrangement uses TRBV7-2 and TRBJ2-7; TRBD1 aligns across 7 bases. Per germline, CDR1 SGHTA and CDR2 FQGNSA. CDR3 length: 14 residues. The V segment lost 2 bases and the J segment 2 bases; nucleotides outside the gene matches: 3. The CDR3: CASSLRDRTYEQYF. The CDR3 DNA sequence: TGTGCCAGCAGCTTACGGGACAGAACCTACGAGCAGTACTTC.

The chain is built from TRBV11-2 and TRBJ2-7, with 11 bases fitting TRBD2. V trimming: 5 bases; J trimming: 3 bases; junction bases outside the gene matches: 12. Germline V gives CDR1 SGHAT, CDR2 FQNNGV. This CDR3 is 17 amino acids long. CDR3 in DNA: TGTGCCAGCAGCCCGGGATATCGACTAGCGGGACTCTACGAGCAGTACTTC. Its translation: CASSPGYRLAGLYEQYF. The variable domain in full, completed from reference TRBV11-2 and TRBJ2-7, reads EAGVAQSPRYKIIEKRQSVAFWCNPISGHATLYWYQQILGQGPKLLIQFQNNGVVDDSQLPKDRFSAERLKGVDSTLKIQPAKLEDSAVYLCASSPGYRLAGLYEQYFGPGTRLTVT.

For this clone: Other nucleotide sequences in the sample specify the same CDR3. The V and J genes are TRBV9 and TRBJ2-7; TRBD2 matches 8 bases. Germline V gene sequence: CDR1 SGDLS, CDR2 YYNGEE. This CDR3 is built from 15 residues. Trimming took 0 bases from V and 4 from J; bases not matched to a gene: 6. Here the CDR3 DNA reads TGTGCCAGCAGCGTAGGGAGCGGGAGTTCTTACGAGCAGTACTTC. It is translated as CASSVGSGSSYEQYF. The variable domain in full, completed from reference TRBV9 and TRBJ2-7, reads DSGVTQTPKHLITATGQRVTLRCSPRSGDLSVYWYQQSLDQGLQFLIQYYNGEERAKGNILERFSAQQFPDLHSELNLSSLELGDSALYFCASSVGSGSSYEQYFGPGTRLTVT.

The chain employs TRBV7-3 and TRBJ2-1; 9 positions match TRBD2. The CDR3 runs to 16 residues. V shed 0 bases, J shed 4 bases, and the junction held 4 bases outside the gene matches. Germline V gene lookup returns CDR1 SGHTA and CDR2 FQGTGA. The CDR3 sequence: CASSLTFAGGYNEQFF. As DNA, the CDR3 is TGTGCCAGCAGCTTAACGTTTGCGGGAGGGTACAATGAGCAGTTCTTC.

This sequence joins TRBV27 and TRBJ2-1, with 11 positions matching TRBD2. The ends lost 7 bases at V and 9 bases at J; junction bases unmatched: 8. The CDR3 totals 14 residues. CDR1 is MNHEY, CDR2 SMNVEV, per germline (reference sequence). The CDR3 is CASTQLAGVAEQFF. CDR3 DNA sequence: TGTGCCAGCACTCAACTAGCGGGAGTAGCTGAGCAGTTCTTC.

The chain links TRBV11-2 to TRBJ1-1, with no clear D. This CDR3 has 13 amino acids. In germline, CDR1 is SGHAT, CDR2 FQNNGV. Trimming shortened V by 4 bases and J by 4 bases, and 10 bases separated the two germline ends. DNA of the CDR3: TGTGCCAGCAGCTCGGCGGTGGGCACTGAAGCTTTCTTT. This encodes CASSSAVGTEAFF.

This clone was counted between two and nine times. The chain employs TRBV6-1 and TRBJ2-3; 7 positions agree with TRBD2. The ends lost 4 bases at V and 2 bases at J; junction bases unmatched: 3. The CDR3 extends over 14 amino acids. Looked up from germline, CDR1 is MNHNS and CDR2 is SASEGT. DNA of the CDR3: TGTGCCAGCAGTGTGCTAGCGGCCACAGATACGCAGTATTTT. Amino acid sequence: CASSVLAATDTQYF.

The CDR3 reads CASSDLKTGGGFTEAFF. The CDR3, as DNA: TGTGCCAGCAGCGACCTTAAGACAGGGGGAGGGTTCACTGAAGCTTTCTTT. The chain recombines TRBV7-3 with TRBJ1-1, with TRBD1 identical over 9 bases. After removal of 5 bases from V and 4 bases from J, the junction contained 14 bases not matched to a gene. Germline V gene sequence: CDR1 SGHTA, CDR2 FQGTGA. This CDR3 is built from 17 residues.

V and J are TRBV4-3 and TRBJ2-7; 7 bases agree with TRBD2. The V and J ends lost 0 bases and 2 bases, in that order; junction bases with no gene match: 7. The CDR3 is 16 amino acids. Germline V gene lookup returns CDR1 LGHNA and CDR2 YSLEER. Written as DNA, the CDR3 is TGCGCCAGCAGCCAAGATTATGCAGGGACTACCTACGAGCAGTACTTC. It is translated as CASSQDYAGTTYEQYF.

The rearrangement links TRBV27 to TRBJ2-5; TRBD2 matches 8 bases. The J call may be in error: the DNA end matches TRBJ2-7 better. The CDR3 totals 13 residues. The germline CDR1 and CDR2 sequences are MNHEY and SMNVEV (reference sequence). The CDR3 protein is CASSSLADYEQYF. DNA for the CDR3: TGTGCCAGCAGTTCACTAGCGGACTACGAGCAGTACTTC.

This clone is a singleton in its sample. V and J are TRBV28 and TRBJ2-1, with D possibly matching TRBD1 (6 bases). The CDR3 contains 16 residues. Germline values: CDR1 MDHEN, CDR2 SYDVKM. The V gene lost 6 bases and the J gene lost 2 bases, with 17 bases spanning the gap. Here the CDR3 reads CASSPPRTVTYNEQFF. CDR3 bases: TGTGCCAGCAGCCCTCCTCGGACAGTTACCTACAATGAGCAGTTCTTC.

This clone was counted between two and nine times. This chain uses TRBV5-1 with TRBJ1-2, with a possible D match to TRBD1 (5 bases). Per the germline V gene, CDR1 is SGHRS and CDR2 is YFSETQ. The CDR3 is 17 amino acids. Trimming shortened V by 0 bases and J by 8 bases, and 23 bases separated the two germline ends. The CDR3 DNA is TGCGCCAGCAGCTTGGCGGGCAGGGCGGGGATCTTCGAGGGCTACACCTTC. This encodes CASSLAGRAGIFEGYTF.

The gene calls are TRBV10-3 and TRBJ1-3; perhaps TRBD1 as D (6 bases). Germline CDR1 is ENHRY and CDR2 is SYGVKD. V was shortened by 5 bases and J by 0 bases, with 11 bases between the two germline ends. The CDR3 has 15 amino acids. The CDR3 coding sequence is TGTGCCATCAGTAAGGGGGGGAACTCTGGAAACACCATATATTTT. Amino acids: CAISKGGNSGNTIYF.

This sequence joins TRBV9 and TRBJ2-5; 7 nucleotides line up with TRBD1. V lost 0 bases, J lost 5 bases, and 10 bases stayed unmatched. The CDR3 runs 16 residues. Germline CDR1 and CDR2: SGDLS and YYNGEE. The CDR3 sequence is CASSVGGVRGLETQYF. CDR3 nucleotides: TGTGCCAGCAGCGTAGGCGGCGTGAGGGGGCTCGAGACCCAGTACTTC.